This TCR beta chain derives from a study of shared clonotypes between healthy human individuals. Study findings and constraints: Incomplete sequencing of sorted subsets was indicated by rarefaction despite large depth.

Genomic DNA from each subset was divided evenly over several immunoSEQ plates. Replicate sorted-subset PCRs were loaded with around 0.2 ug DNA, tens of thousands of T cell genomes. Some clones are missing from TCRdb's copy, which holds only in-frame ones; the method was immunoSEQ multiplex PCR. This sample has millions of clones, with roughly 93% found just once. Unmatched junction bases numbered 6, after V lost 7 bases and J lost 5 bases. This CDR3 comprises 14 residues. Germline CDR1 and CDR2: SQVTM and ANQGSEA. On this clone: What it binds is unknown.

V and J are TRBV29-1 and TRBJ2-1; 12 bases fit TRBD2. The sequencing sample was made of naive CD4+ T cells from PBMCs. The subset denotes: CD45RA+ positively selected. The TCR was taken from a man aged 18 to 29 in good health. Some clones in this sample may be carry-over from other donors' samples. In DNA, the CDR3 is TGCAGCGCTGACCGACTAGCGGGAGACAATGAGCAGTTCTTC. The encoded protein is CSADRLAGDNEQFF.